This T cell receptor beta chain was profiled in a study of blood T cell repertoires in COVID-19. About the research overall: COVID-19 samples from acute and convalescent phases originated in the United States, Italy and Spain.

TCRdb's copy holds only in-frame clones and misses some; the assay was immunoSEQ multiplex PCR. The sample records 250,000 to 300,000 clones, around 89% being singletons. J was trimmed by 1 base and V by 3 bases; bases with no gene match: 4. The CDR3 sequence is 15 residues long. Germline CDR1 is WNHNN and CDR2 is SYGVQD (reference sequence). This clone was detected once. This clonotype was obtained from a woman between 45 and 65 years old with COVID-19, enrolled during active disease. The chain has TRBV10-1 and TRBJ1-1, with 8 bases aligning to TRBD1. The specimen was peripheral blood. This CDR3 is CASSDRGLGNTEAFF. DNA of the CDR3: TGCGCCAGCAGTGACAGGGGGCTAGGGAACACTGAAGCTTTCTTT.